A selection of T cell receptor beta chains follows, all from one sample in a study of T cell responses to AZD1222 COVID-19 vaccine. TCRdb's copy holds only in-frame clones and misses some; the assay was immunoSEQ multiplex PCR. The table includes about 200,000 clones, approximately 92% detected once. The source was peripheral blood, collected 28 days after the second dose of the MenACWY control vaccine. The receptors were gathered from an adult who received the MenACWY meningococcal vaccine as a control. Each CDR3 is given with its conserved first and last residue. A D gene is named only where the DNA matches it firmly. Clone size, where shown, is once, few, many, or a class for clones that have expanded.

d_call: NA; v_call: TRBV3-1/TRBV3-2; j_call: TRBJ2-3; clone_size: NA; cdr3_nt: TGTGCCAGCAGTTATTCGTTGGGCAGGGCTGGGGCGGCAGATACGCAGTATTTT; cdr3_aa: CASSYSLGRAGAADTQYF
d_call: TRBD1; v_call: TRBV7-2; j_call: TRBJ1-2; clone_size: NA; cdr3_nt: TGTGCCAGCAGCTCGGGACAGGACTATGGCTACACCTTC; cdr3_aa: CASSSGQDYGYTF
d_call: NA; v_call: TRBV19; j_call: TRBJ2-7; clone_size: NA; cdr3_nt: TGTGCCAGTAGTCCGAGGACACAAACCTACGAGCAGTACTTC; cdr3_aa: CASSPRTQTYEQYF
d_call: NA; v_call: TRBV18; j_call: TRBJ2-2; clone_size: NA; cdr3_nt: TGTGCCAGCTCACCAGGGCGGACGAACACCGGGGAGCTGTTTTTT; cdr3_aa: CASSPGRTNTGELFF
d_call: TRBD1; v_call: TRBV30; j_call: TRBJ1-3; clone_size: NA; cdr3_nt: TGTGCCTGGGGGACAGGGCTCTCTGGAAACACCATATATTTT; cdr3_aa: CAWGTGLSGNTIYF
d_call: TRBD1; v_call: TRBV4-2; j_call: TRBJ1-2; clone_size: NA; cdr3_nt: TGTGCCAGCAGCCAACGACAGGGGATGGATGGCTACACCTTC; cdr3_aa: CASSQRQGMDGYTF
d_call: TRBD1; v_call: TRBV6-5; j_call: TRBJ2-2; clone_size: NA; cdr3_nt: TGTGCCAGCAGTTACCGACAGGGTAACACCGGGGAGCTGTTTTTT; cdr3_aa: CASSYRQGNTGELFF
d_call: NA; v_call: TRBV19; j_call: TRBJ1-1; clone_size: NA; cdr3_nt: TGTGCCAGTAGTATGGCCAGCGGCACTGAAGCTTTCTTT; cdr3_aa: CASSMASGTEAFF
d_call: NA; v_call: TRBV7-2; j_call: TRBJ2-5; clone_size: NA; cdr3_nt: TGTGCCAGCACCCCGGTGAACGGGGCGGTAGAGACCCAGTACTTC; cdr3_aa: CASTPVNGAVETQYF
d_call: NA; v_call: TRBV29-1; j_call: TRBJ2-5; clone_size: NA; cdr3_nt: TGCAGCGTTGTGGGCGTCGAGACCCAGTACTTC; cdr3_aa: CSVVGVETQYF
d_call: NA; v_call: TRBV4-2; j_call: TRBJ2-3; clone_size: NA; cdr3_nt: TGTGCCAGCAGCCAAGGGGCCAAGGAGGCAGATACGCAGTATTTT; cdr3_aa: CASSQGAKEADTQYF
d_call: TRBD1; v_call: TRBV12-3/TRBV12-4; j_call: TRBJ1-5; clone_size: NA; cdr3_nt: TGTGCCAGCAGAGGGACAGTCAATCAGCCCCAGCATTTT; cdr3_aa: CASRGTVNQPQHF
d_call: NA; v_call: TRBV19; j_call: TRBJ1-1; clone_size: NA; cdr3_nt: TGTGCCAGTAGTATACGTGTCACTGAAGCTTTCTTT; cdr3_aa: CASSIRVTEAFF
d_call: TRBD1; v_call: TRBV5-1; j_call: TRBJ1-1; clone_size: NA; cdr3_nt: TGCGCCAGCAGCTTGCAGGAACAGGGGGTGAACACTGAAGCTTTCTTT; cdr3_aa: CASSLQEQGVNTEAFF
d_call: TRBD1; v_call: TRBV4-2; j_call: TRBJ1-6; clone_size: NA; cdr3_nt: TGTGCCAGCAGCCCGACAGGGGGATCGGGAAATTCACCCCTCCACTTT; cdr3_aa: CASSPTGGSGNSPLHF
d_call: TRBD1; v_call: TRBV7-2; j_call: TRBJ2-3; clone_size: NA; cdr3_nt: TGTGCCAGCACCCTCAACCCCAGGGGGCGCGTGACAGATACGCAGTATTTT; cdr3_aa: CASTLNPRGRVTDTQYF
d_call: NA; v_call: TRBV7-2; j_call: TRBJ2-3; clone_size: NA; cdr3_nt: TGTGCCAGCAGCTCCGTTCGACGGGCCACAGATACGCAGTATTTT; cdr3_aa: CASSSVRRATDTQYF
d_call: TRBD1; v_call: TRBV11-2; j_call: TRBJ1-4; clone_size: NA; cdr3_nt: TGTGCCAGCAGCTTAGGGACAGGGCAGGAAAAACTGTTTTTT; cdr3_aa: CASSLGTGQEKLFF
d_call: NA; v_call: TRBV5-5; j_call: TRBJ1-2; clone_size: NA; cdr3_nt: TGTGCCAGCAGTCTCATCGCCGGGGGTCACGATGGCTACACCTTC; cdr3_aa: CASSLIAGGHDGYTF
d_call: TRBD1; v_call: TRBV5-4; j_call: TRBJ1-6; clone_size: NA; cdr3_nt: TGTGCCAGCAGCTTGGCCGGGGGACAGGGTTATAATTCACCCCTCCACTTT; cdr3_aa: CASSLAGGQGYNSPLHF
d_call: TRBD2; v_call: TRBV2; j_call: TRBJ2-7; clone_size: few; cdr3_nt: TGTGCCAGTGGACTAGCGGGGCATTACGAGCAGTACTTC; cdr3_aa: CASGLAGHYEQYF
d_call: TRBD2; v_call: TRBV12-5; j_call: TRBJ2-3; clone_size: NA; cdr3_nt: TGTGCTAGTGGAACAGGACTAGCGGAGAACACAGATACGCAGTATTTT; cdr3_aa: CASGTGLAENTDTQYF
d_call: TRBD1; v_call: TRBV7-3; j_call: TRBJ2-3; clone_size: NA; cdr3_nt: TGTGCCAGCAGCCTAATGGGGACAGGGGGCTTAGATACGCAGTATTTT; cdr3_aa: CASSLMGTGGLDTQYF
d_call: NA; v_call: TRBV4-2; j_call: TRBJ2-7; clone_size: NA; cdr3_nt: TGTGCCAGCAGCCTCGGGCAGATATCCTACGAGCAGTACTTC; cdr3_aa: CASSLGQISYEQYF
d_call: NA; v_call: TRBV7-9; j_call: TRBJ1-1; clone_size: NA; cdr3_nt: TGTGCCAGCAGCCCCCGGGGCACTGAAGCTTTCTTT; cdr3_aa: CASSPRGTEAFF
d_call: NA; v_call: TRBV27; j_call: TRBJ2-7; clone_size: NA; cdr3_nt: TGTGCCAGCAGCCCAGGTGTAGAGCAGTACTTC; cdr3_aa: CASSPGVEQYF
d_call: NA; v_call: TRBV19; j_call: TRBJ1-1; clone_size: NA; cdr3_nt: TGTGCCAGTAACCCCCGGGGGGCTTTGAACACTGAAGCTTTCTTT; cdr3_aa: CASNPRGALNTEAFF
d_call: NA; v_call: TRBV30; j_call: TRBJ1-1; clone_size: NA; cdr3_nt: TGTGCCTGGAGCCACCGCAGGGGAACTGAAGCTTTCTTT; cdr3_aa: CAWSHRRGTEAFF
d_call: TRBD1; v_call: TRBV7-9; j_call: TRBJ2-7; clone_size: NA; cdr3_nt: TGTGCCAGCAGCTTAACAGGGGTGGGGGAGCAGTACTTC; cdr3_aa: CASSLTGVGEQYF
d_call: TRBD2; v_call: TRBV4-2; j_call: TRBJ2-1; clone_size: NA; cdr3_nt: TGTGCCAGCAGCCAAGTTAGCGGGAGGGCGTTGGAGCAGTTCTTC; cdr3_aa: CASSQVSGRALEQFF
d_call: NA; v_call: TRBV19; j_call: TRBJ1-1; clone_size: NA; cdr3_nt: TGTGCCAGTAGTTTCCCGCCCCGTTCGGGGCTCACTGAAGCTTTCTTT; cdr3_aa: CASSFPPRSGLTEAFF
d_call: TRBD1; v_call: TRBV19; j_call: TRBJ2-7; clone_size: NA; cdr3_nt: TGTGCCAGTAGCAGAACGGGACAGGAGAGCTCCTACGAGCAGTACTTC; cdr3_aa: CASSRTGQESSYEQYF
d_call: TRBD1; v_call: TRBV7-2; j_call: TRBJ1-2; clone_size: NA; cdr3_nt: TGTGCCAGCAGCTTAGGGGCCCTGGGGACAGGGGGTGGCTACACCTTC; cdr3_aa: CASSLGALGTGGGYTF
d_call: NA; v_call: TRBV11-3; j_call: TRBJ1-1; clone_size: NA; cdr3_nt: TGTGCCAGCAGCCCACGATTGAACACTGAAGCTTTCTTT; cdr3_aa: CASSPRLNTEAFF
d_call: NA; v_call: TRBV7-3; j_call: TRBJ1-3; clone_size: once; cdr3_nt: TGTGCCAGCAGCCCCGACGGATACACCATATATTTT; cdr3_aa: CASSPDGYTIYF
d_call: NA; v_call: TRBV11-2; j_call: TRBJ2-5; clone_size: NA; cdr3_nt: TGTGCCAGCAGTCGACCTGACAGTAAAGAGACCCAGTACTTC; cdr3_aa: CASSRPDSKETQYF
d_call: NA; v_call: TRBV29-1; j_call: TRBJ1-2; clone_size: NA; cdr3_nt: TGCAGCGTTGAAACAGGGAACGGCTACACCTTC; cdr3_aa: CSVETGNGYTF
d_call: NA; v_call: TRBV5-1; j_call: TRBJ2-7; clone_size: NA; cdr3_nt: TGCGCCAGCAGCTTGTACCTCGGTTACGAGCAGTACTTC; cdr3_aa: CASSLYLGYEQYF
d_call: NA; v_call: TRBV2; j_call: TRBJ1-5; clone_size: NA; cdr3_nt: TGTGCCAGCGCGAGGTTGGGAGGCAATCAGCCCCAGCATTTT; cdr3_aa: CASARLGGNQPQHF
d_call: NA; v_call: TRBV7-2; j_call: TRBJ2-7; clone_size: NA; cdr3_nt: TGTGCCAGCAGCCCATTACTGGGACCAAACTACGAGCAGTACTTC; cdr3_aa: CASSPLLGPNYEQYF
d_call: NA; v_call: TRBV5-6; j_call: TRBJ1-1; clone_size: NA; cdr3_nt: TGTGCCAGCAGCTTGGTCGGCACTGAAGCTTTCTTT; cdr3_aa: CASSLVGTEAFF
d_call: NA; v_call: TRBV28; j_call: TRBJ2-1; clone_size: NA; cdr3_nt: TGTGCCAGCCGACTGCGGCCTGCTCACAATGAGCAGTTCTTC; cdr3_aa: CASRLRPAHNEQFF
d_call: NA; v_call: TRBV19; j_call: TRBJ1-1; clone_size: NA; cdr3_nt: TGTGCCAGTACGGGGGCCTTAACTTGGAACACTGAAGCTTTCTTT; cdr3_aa: CASTGALTWNTEAFF
d_call: NA; v_call: TRBV9; j_call: TRBJ2-1; clone_size: NA; cdr3_nt: TGTGCCAGCAGCCCCAATGTCAGGGGCAATGAGCAGTTCTTC; cdr3_aa: CASSPNVRGNEQFF
d_call: NA; v_call: TRBV28; j_call: TRBJ2-7; clone_size: few; cdr3_nt: TGTGCCAGCAGTCCACCGGGACCTCAAGTCAGCGAGCAGTACTTC; cdr3_aa: CASSPPGPQVSEQYF
d_call: NA; v_call: TRBV7-6; j_call: TRBJ2-5; clone_size: once; cdr3_nt: TGTGCCAGCAGCTCTAGGGGGGGGGAGACCCAGTACTTC; cdr3_aa: CASSSRGGETQYF
d_call: NA; v_call: TRBV11-2; j_call: TRBJ1-2; clone_size: once; cdr3_nt: TGTGCCAGCAGCCCGGGGCGGTACGAAAACTATGGCTACACCTTC; cdr3_aa: CASSPGRYENYGYTF
d_call: NA; v_call: TRBV19; j_call: TRBJ2-6; clone_size: NA; cdr3_nt: TGTGCCAGTAGTATCCCCGGGTCCGGGGCCAACGTCCTGACTTTC; cdr3_aa: CASSIPGSGANVLTF
d_call: NA; v_call: TRBV7-9; j_call: TRBJ1-2; clone_size: NA; cdr3_nt: TGTGCCAGCTTGCCAGGGCTTAACTATGGCTACACCTTC; cdr3_aa: CASLPGLNYGYTF
d_call: NA; v_call: TRBV4-3; j_call: TRBJ1-1; clone_size: NA; cdr3_nt: TGCGCCAGCAGCCAAGGGTACACTGAAGCTTTCTTT; cdr3_aa: CASSQGYTEAFF
d_call: NA; v_call: TRBV2; j_call: TRBJ2-1; clone_size: NA; cdr3_nt: TGTGCCAGCAGTGAATGGACCACCACGACCCGAGAGGGGAATGAGCAGTTCTTC; cdr3_aa: CASSEWTTTTREGNEQFF
d_call: NA; v_call: TRBV6-5; j_call: TRBJ1-1; clone_size: few; cdr3_nt: TGTGCCAGCACCGGGGCCCCCCCTCGGAACACTGAAGCTTTCTTT; cdr3_aa: CASTGAPPRNTEAFF
d_call: NA; v_call: TRBV7-2; j_call: TRBJ2-7; clone_size: NA; cdr3_nt: TGTGCCAGCAGCTCTAACAGGGCCGCCTACGAGCAGTACTTC; cdr3_aa: CASSSNRAAYEQYF
d_call: TRBD2; v_call: TRBV15; j_call: TRBJ2-1; clone_size: NA; cdr3_nt: TGTGCCACCAGCAGAACTCGTTGGACTAGCGGGAGCAGCTCCTACAATGAGCAGTTCTTC; cdr3_aa: CATSRTRWTSGSSSYNEQFF
d_call: TRBD2; v_call: TRBV7-6; j_call: TRBJ2-1; clone_size: NA; cdr3_nt: TGTGCCAGCAGCATACTAGCGGGGAGCTCCTACAATGAGCAGTTCTTC; cdr3_aa: CASSILAGSSYNEQFF